The text below deals with one T cell receptor (beta chain). This specimen belongs to a study of control samples from healthy donors and cancer patients. The germline gives CDR1 MGHRA, CDR2 YSYEKL. The CDR3 has 15 amino acids. Trimming removed 1 base at V and 2 bases at J, with 12 bases between. Sequencing was performed with immunoSEQ multiplex PCR; in TCRdb, only in-frame clones are kept and a portion is missing. The sample lists approximately 26,000 clones, approximately 90% occurring once. The material sequenced was PBMCs. This TCR derives from a man aged 45 to 65 with lung cancer. The chain uses TRBV4-1 and TRBJ2-7, with D unclear. The CDR3 is CASSQVTETPYEQYF. In DNA form, the CDR3 reads TGCGCCAGCAGCCAAGTCACAGAGACGCCCTACGAGCAGTACTTC.